This passage covers 20 T cell receptor beta chains from one sample sequenced in a study of T cells in Graves' hyperthyroidism and ophthalmopathy (dated by TCRdb to between 2018 and 2020). Receptor amplification or capture employed multiplex PCR. Instrument used: Illumina HiSeq 2000. The TCR beta CDR3 regions were amplified from RNA transcripts. A first-round RT-PCR of the TCR CDR3 used the HTBI primer set with the Qiagen OneStep RT-PCR kit. TCRdb reprocessing: public reads trimmed at Q25 with fastp, clones called with MiXCR, in-frame beta chains kept. Rows are combined by CDR3 protein, so each entry shows the most common genes and DNA. The sample records approximately 400,000 distinct CDR3 sequences, around a sixth of which are singletons. The top ten hold around a quarter of the sample. Sequencing was performed on blood. These receptors were taken from a woman younger than 30 with Graves' hyperthyroidism that later progressed to Graves' ophthalmopathy.

This clonotype was counted many times. This chain uses TRBV6-1 with TRBJ1-1; D is possibly TRBD1 (5 bases). V was clipped by 5 bases and J by 0 bases, with 10 bases between them. This CDR3 contains 14 residues. Germline loops: CDR1 MNHNS, CDR2 SASEGT. This CDR3 is CASSPQVMNTEAFF. The CDR3 DNA sequence: TGTGCCAGCAGTCCACAGGTTATGAACACTGAAGCTTTCTTT.

This clonotype was observed at least ten times. V usage is TRBV3-1 and J usage is TRBJ2-5, with 9 bases lining up with TRBD1. The CDR3 consists of 16 residues. The ends lost 0 bases at V and 5 bases at J; junction bases unmatched: 7. Germline lookup yields CDR1 LGHDT and CDR2 YNNKEL (reference sequence). This chain's CDR3 is CASSQDIQGASETQYF. The CDR3 coding sequence is TGTGCCAGCAGCCAAGATATACAGGGGGCCTCGGAGACCCAGTACTTC.

This clonotype was seen ten or more times. V and J are TRBV6-1 and TRBJ2-3; D is undetermined. Looked up from germline, CDR1 is MNHNS and CDR2 is SASEGT. The CDR3 is made up of 12 amino acids. Between the trimmed V and J ends, which lost 3 bases and 1 base, there was a span of 2 bases. The CDR3 spells CASSDRTDTQYF. As DNA, the CDR3 is TGTGCCAGCAGTGACCGCACAGATACGCAGTATTTT.

This clonotype was picked up many times. V gene TRBV30 combines with J gene TRBJ1-1; D is ambiguous. Trimming took off 1 base at V and 10 bases at J, with 13 bases between the two ends. CDR1 is GTSNPN, CDR2 SVGIG, per germline (reference sequence). The CDR3 runs 12 residues. CDR3: CAWSARAEAAFF. In nucleotides, the CDR3 is TGTGCCTGGAGTGCCAGAGCGGAGGCAGCTTTCTTT.

V usage is TRBV15 and J usage is TRBJ2-3; perhaps TRBD2 as D (6 bases). The CDR3 runs 15 residues. The V end lost 3 bases, the J end lost 3 bases, and 13 bases lay between the germline ends. CDR1 LNHNV and CDR2 YYDKDF come from the germline V gene (reference sequence). The CDR3 DNA reads as TGTGCCACCAGCAGGGGTGGAGGGGCGACAGATACGCAGTATTTT. Translating it yields CATSRGGGATDTQYF.

This chain connects TRBV12-3 or TRBV12-4 to TRBJ2-1; no firm D call. This CDR3 spans 12 amino acids. V lost 7 bases and J 6 bases, leaving 10 bases between the germline ends. CDR3 DNA: TGTGCCAGCACCATACCCCCCAATGAGCAGTTCTTC. It specifies CASTIPPNEQFF.

This clonotype was seen at least ten times. The chain employs TRBV29-1 and TRBJ2-2; TRBD1 agrees at 9 bases. The J segment lost 4 bases and the V segment lost 3 bases, leaving 3 bases of the junction unmatched. The CDR3 sequence is 14 residues long. In germline, CDR1 is SQVTM, CDR2 ANQGSEA. The CDR3 reads CSVEGTGSTGELFF. The CDR3 nucleotides read TGCAGCGTTGAGGGGACAGGGAGCACCGGGGAGCTGTTTTTT.

At least ten counts were recorded for this clonotype. The chain carries TRBV6-2 or TRBV6-3 and TRBJ2-7; D is undetermined. The CDR3 extends over 15 amino acids. CDR1 is MNHEY, CDR2 SVGEGT, per germline. Trimming took off 6 bases at V and 0 bases at J, with 15 bases between the two ends. The CDR3 spells CASSSPASSSYEQYF. The CDR3 DNA reads TGTGCCAGCAGCTCTCCCGCTTCAAGCTCCTACGAGCAGTACTTC.

This chain connects TRBV5-6 to TRBJ1-1; D is perhaps TRBD1 (6 bases). The germline CDR1 and CDR2 sequences are SGHDT and YYEEEE. This CDR3 has 14 residues. With 2 bases removed from V and 1 base from J, the gap between germline ends came to 9 bases. CDR3 bases: TGTGCCAGCAGCTTCCTACAGGGGAACACTGAAGCTTTCTTT. Translating it yields CASSFLQGNTEAFF.

Ten or more counts support this clonotype. V gene TRBV9 combines with J gene TRBJ1-1; D gene uncertain. V gave up 0 bases and J gave up 6 bases, with 9 bases separating them. The CDR3 consists of 13 residues. Germline loops: CDR1 SGDLS, CDR2 YYNGEE. This CDR3 reads CASSVVRKPEAFF. The CDR3 DNA reads TGTGCCAGCAGCGTAGTGAGGAAACCTGAAGCTTTCTTT.

This clonotype showed up many times. This chain connects TRBV18 to TRBJ1-5; D uncertain. Germline CDR1 and CDR2: KGHSH and LQKENI. This CDR3 has 12 amino acids. V was cut by 6 bases and J by 4 bases, with 7 bases left in between. CDR3 bases: TGTGCCAGCTCGCAATTAAATCAGCCCCAGCATTTT. It specifies CASSQLNQPQHF.

This clonotype was picked up many times. V usage is TRBV7-2 and J usage is TRBJ2-3; D is ambiguous. V dropped 5 bases and J dropped 6 bases, with 9 bases sitting between them. Germline assignment: CDR1 SGHTA and CDR2 FQGNSA. The CDR3 is 12 amino acids. The CDR3 spells CASSHPQDTQYF. CDR3 sequence (DNA): TGTGCCAGCAGCCACCCCCAGGATACGCAGTATTTT.

Only a few counts were recorded for this clonotype. Given a much more abundant clone one base away, this may be a read error. The chain employs TRBV30 and TRBJ2-7; no clear D gene. The germline CDR1 and CDR2 sequences are GTSNPN and SVGIG (reference sequence). This CDR3 is 11 amino acids long. V dropped 1 base and J dropped 4 bases, with 5 bases sitting between them. CDR3 DNA sequence: TGTGCCTGGAGTGCGGTGTACGAGCAGTACTTC. Its protein product is CAWSAVYEQYF.

This clonotype has a handful of counts. The rearrangement uses TRBV10-1 and TRBJ2-1; tentatively, D is TRBD2 (5 bases). Germline CDR1 WNHNN, CDR2 SYGVQD (reference sequence). V was trimmed by 0 bases and J by 15 bases, leaving 15 bases between them. The CDR3 sequence is 13 residues long. This chain's CDR3 is CASSESGRRERFF. CDR3 in DNA: TGCGCCAGCAGTGAGTCTGGCCGACGGGAACGGTTCTTC.

J is TRBJ2-5 and V is TRBV6-2 or TRBV6-3; 16 bases agree with TRBD2. CDR3 size: 17 residues. V was pared by 6 bases and J by 5 bases, with 9 bases of the junction left unmatched. CDR1 is MNHEY, CDR2 SVGEGT, per germline. In DNA, the CDR3 is TGTGCCAGCAGGCAGACCGGGACTAGCGGGAGGGGGGAGACCCAGTACTTC. This codes for CASRQTGTSGRGETQYF.

This clonotype was recorded at least ten times. The V gene is TRBV11-3, the J gene TRBJ1-1; possible D gene TRBD1, 6 bases. V lost 5 bases to trimming and J lost 6 bases, with 22 bases between them. The CDR3 is 16 amino acids. Germline assignment: CDR1 SGHNT and CDR2 YENEEA. The CDR3 sequence: CASSPTRDTTWPEAFF. Written as DNA, the CDR3 is TGTGCCAGCAGCCCAACCCGGGACACCACCTGGCCTGAAGCTTTCTTT.

The rearrangement joins TRBV20-1 to TRBJ2-1, with 10 bases identical to TRBD1. This CDR3 has 15 residues. Germline values: CDR1 DFQATT, CDR2 SNEGSKA (reference sequence). V shed 2 bases, J shed 8 bases, and the junction held 9 bases outside the gene matches. The CDR3 DNA reads TGCAGTGCTAGAAGGCGACAGGGGGCGCGGGATGAGCAGTTCTTC. It specifies CSARRRQGARDEQFF.

The sample holds a few counts of this clonotype. The genes are TRBV29-1 and TRBJ2-1, with 12 bases aligning to TRBD2. The CDR3 covers 13 residues. V shed 5 bases and J 6 bases; nucleotides not matched to a gene: 2. Germline V CDR1 and CDR2: SQVTM, ANQGSEA. The CDR3 DNA follows: TGCAGCGTTTGGACTAGCGGGGTCAATGAGCAGTTCTTC. It is translated as CSVWTSGVNEQFF.

The CDR3 spells CASTQGGLAGYNEQFF. The CDR3 DNA reads as TGTGCCAGCACCCAAGGGGGACTAGCGGGTTACAATGAGCAGTTCTTC. The genes are TRBV6-1 and TRBJ2-1; TRBD2 matches 12 bases. The junction had 8 bases not matched to a gene; V was cut back by 7 bases and J by 4 bases. CDR1 and CDR2 from the germline V gene are MNHNS and SASEGT. The CDR3 spans 16 residues.

This clonotype was counted ten times or more. V usage is TRBV6-5 and J usage is TRBJ2-7, with a possible D match to TRBD2 (5 bases). The CDR3 is 15 residues long. From germline, CDR1 is MNHEY and CDR2 SVGAGI. V was clipped by 0 bases and J by 2 bases, with 11 bases between them. The DNA for the CDR3 is TGTGCCAGCAGTTACTCATTGAACGGGGCCTACGAGCAGTACTTC. Its translation is CASSYSLNGAYEQYF.